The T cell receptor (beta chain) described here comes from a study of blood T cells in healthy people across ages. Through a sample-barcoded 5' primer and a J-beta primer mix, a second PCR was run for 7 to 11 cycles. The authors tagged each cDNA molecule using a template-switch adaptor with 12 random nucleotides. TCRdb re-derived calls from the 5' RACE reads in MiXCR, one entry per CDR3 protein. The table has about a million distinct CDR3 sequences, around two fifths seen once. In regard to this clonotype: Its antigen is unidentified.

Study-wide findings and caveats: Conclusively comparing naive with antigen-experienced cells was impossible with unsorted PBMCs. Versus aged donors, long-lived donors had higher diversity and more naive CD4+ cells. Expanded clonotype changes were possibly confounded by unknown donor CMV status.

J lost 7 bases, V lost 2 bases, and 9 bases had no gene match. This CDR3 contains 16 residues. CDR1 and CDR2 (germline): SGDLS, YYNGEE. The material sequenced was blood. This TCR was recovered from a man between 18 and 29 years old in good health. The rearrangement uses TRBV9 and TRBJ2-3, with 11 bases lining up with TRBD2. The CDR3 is CASSVGTSGALNTQYF. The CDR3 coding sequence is TGTGCCAGCAGCGTCGGGACTAGCGGAGCTTTGAATACGCAGTATTTT. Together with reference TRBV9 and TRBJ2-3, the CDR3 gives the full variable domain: DSGVTQTPKHLITATGQRVTLRCSPRSGDLSVYWYQQSLDQGLQFLIQYYNGEERAKGNILERFSAQQFPDLHSELNLSSLELGDSALYFCASSVGTSGALNTQYFGPGTRLTVL.